The text below deals with one T cell receptor (beta chain). The target antigen is unknown. The sample originates from a study of CXCR3-negative and CXCR3-positive naive CD8 T cells. Study-wide points: Memory, not naive, CXCR3-negative and CXCR3-positive cells differed in TRBV-TRBJ usage. Comparably high diversity marked both naive subsets, whereas memory CD8+ cells had much lower diversity. TRB CDR3 hydrophobicity was greater in CXCR3-positive naive cells than in CXCR3-negative naive cells.

This CDR3 has 13 amino acids. Germline V gives CDR1 SGHRS, CDR2 YFSETQ. All TRB cDNA libraries came from 5' RACE performed with UMI labels. TCRdb reprocessed the 5' RACE reads, keeping one entry per CDR3 protein, no DNA. This sample's clone table lists tens of thousands of distinct CDR3 sequences. Sequencing was carried out using naive CXCR3+ CD8+ T cells from blood. Subset described: CD45RO-CCR7+CD27+CD95- naive CD8+ T cells expressing CXCR3 (TNR3+). The rearrangement uses TRBV5-1 and TRBJ2-7; TCRdb indicates TRBD1, and absent DNA this call remains unverified. The source of this sequence is a human donor in good health. Some clones in this sample may be carry-over from other donors' samples. The CDR3 is CASSFGQPYEQYF.